This paragraph reports one T cell receptor beta chain. This specimen belongs to a study of blood T cell repertoires in COVID-19. In the authors' methods: The assay estimated nucleated cells by amplifying reference gene primers. Using immunoSEQ multiplex PCR, the repertoire was profiled, and TCRdb retains in-frame clones only, with some absent. The V and J calls and clone size come from that table; D and trimming were worked out from the DNA. Of about 160,000 clones in the sample, approximately 92% were seen once. This CDR3 contains 15 residues. Trimming took 1 base from V and 0 from J, leaving 9 bases between them. From germline, CDR1 is SGHAT and CDR2 FQNNGV.

The sequencing sample was made of peripheral blood. The V and J genes are TRBV11-2 and TRBJ1-1; D is unresolved. The TCR comes from a woman aged 45-59 years with acute or convalescent COVID-19. CDR3 sequence reads: CASSLGSQMNTEAFF. The CDR3 nucleotides read TGTGCCAGCAGCTTAGGCTCACAAATGAACACTGAAGCTTTCTTT.